This T cell receptor beta chain originates from a study of technical replicates of blood from a handful of donors. Only in-frame clones appear in the TCRdb table, and some are missing; sequencing was by immunoSEQ multiplex PCR. The table includes some 80,000 clones, 90% to 95% detected once. The sequencing sample was made of T cells isolated from PBMCs. The receptor was isolated from a human donor in good health.

The CDR3 sequence: CASSHPLGGGEQYF. In nucleotides, the CDR3 is TGCGCCAGCAGCCACCCCCTCGGGGGGGGCGAGCAGTACTTC. The chain couples TRBV4-1 to TRBJ2-7; 8 bases are a match to TRBD2. Trimming at V came to 3 bases and at J to 6 bases, leaving 7 bases not matched to a gene. The length of the CDR3 is 14 residues. CDR1 MGHRA and CDR2 YSYEKL come from the germline V gene.